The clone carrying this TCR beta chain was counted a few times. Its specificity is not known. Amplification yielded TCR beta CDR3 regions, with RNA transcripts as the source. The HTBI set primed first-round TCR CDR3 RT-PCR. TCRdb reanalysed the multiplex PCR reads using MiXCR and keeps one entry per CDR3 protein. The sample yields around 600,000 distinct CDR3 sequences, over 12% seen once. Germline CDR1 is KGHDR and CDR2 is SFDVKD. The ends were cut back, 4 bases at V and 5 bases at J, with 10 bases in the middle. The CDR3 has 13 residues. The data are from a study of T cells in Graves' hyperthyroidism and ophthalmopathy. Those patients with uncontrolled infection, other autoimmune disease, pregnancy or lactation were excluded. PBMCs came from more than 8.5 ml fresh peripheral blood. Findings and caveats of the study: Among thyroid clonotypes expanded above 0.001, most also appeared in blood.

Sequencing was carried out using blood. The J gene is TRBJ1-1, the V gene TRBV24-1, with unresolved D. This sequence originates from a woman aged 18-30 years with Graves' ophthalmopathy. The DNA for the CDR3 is TGTGCCACCAGTGACGGTTTGCGGACTGAAGCTTTCTTT. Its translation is CATSDGLRTEAFF.